These 12 T cell receptor beta chains came from one sample sequenced in a study of vaccination and CD4 T cells after COVID-19. Treatment: approximately 9-day PBMC culture with coronavirus spike peptide pools or control peptides (ViraFEST assay). These receptors' antigens are unknown. The Oncomine TCR Beta short-read assay was applied to DNA of cultured CD4+ T cells. TCRdb re-derived calls from the PCR reads in MiXCR, one entry per CDR3 protein. The sample yields some 23,000 distinct CDR3 sequences, 67% seen once. The specimen comprised CD4+ T cells from blood, cultured in vitro, sampled after SARS-CoV-2 vaccination. Every receptor here comes from a human donor who received a COVID-19 vaccine.

The rearrangement links TRBV20-1 to TRBJ1-5, with 8 bases identical to TRBD1. The trim removed 5 bases at V and 3 bases at J, leaving 12 bases unmatched. The germline V gene has CDR1 DFQATT and CDR2 SNEGSKA (reference sequence). The CDR3 loop spans 16 amino acids. The CDR3 coding sequence is TGCAGTGCTGGAACAGGTTGGGGACAGGTCAATCAGCCCCAGCATTTT. Protein: CSAGTGWGQVNQPQHF.

In regard to this clonotype: No DNA is shown, since the ends of the CDR3 on it are uncertain; the CDR3 is the one TCRdb lists. The V call is TRBV7-9, the J call TRBJ1-4; the table calls TRBD1, which could not be checked here. The germline V gene encodes CDR1 SEHNR and CDR2 FQNEAQ (reference sequence). The CDR3 is 15 residues long, ends included. This CDR3 reads CASSLDTVLMKNCFF.

The chain recombines TRBV5-1 with TRBJ2-5; 9 nucleotides match TRBD1. CDR1 and CDR2 (germline): SGHRS, YFSETQ. The ends lost 5 bases at V and 5 bases at J; junction bases unmatched: 7. The CDR3 is 14 amino acids. CDR3 sequence (DNA): TGCGCCAGCAGAGGCGACAGGGGGTTGGAGACCCAGTACTTC. This sequence encodes CASRGDRGLETQYF. Using reference TRBV5-1 and TRBJ2-5 for the parts outside the CDR3, the full variable domain is KAGVTQTPRYLIKTRGQQVTLSCSPISGHRSVSWYQQTPGQGLQFLFEYFSETQRNKGNFPGRFSGRQFSNSRSEMNVSTLELGDSALYLCASRGDRGLETQYFGPGTRLLVL.

The chain links TRBV7-9 to TRBJ2-6, with D hard to call. Germline V gene sequence: CDR1 SEHNR, CDR2 FQNEAQ (reference sequence). Trimming removed 2 bases at V and 0 bases at J, with 14 bases between. The CDR3 is 18 residues long. The CDR3 DNA follows: TGTGCCAGCAGCTTATCTCGACGACCCAGCTCTGGGGCCAACGTCCTGACTTTC. Protein: CASSLSRRPSSGANVLTF.

J is TRBJ1-1 and V is TRBV20-1, with D possibly matching TRBD1 (5 bases). Looked up from germline, CDR1 is DFQATT and CDR2 is SNEGSKA (reference sequence). The ends were cut back, 1 base at V and 3 bases at J, with 12 bases in the middle. The CDR3 has 14 amino acids. In nucleotides, the CDR3 is TGCAGTGCTAGAGGGGACGGAATATACACTGAAGCTTTCTTT. Its protein product is CSARGDGIYTEAFF.

This clonotype was seen only a few times. The chain has TRBV6-1 and TRBJ1-2; 8 nucleotides match TRBD1. V was pared by 4 bases and J by 4 bases, with 8 bases of the junction left unmatched. The CDR3 is 15 residues long. Per germline, CDR1 MNHNS and CDR2 SASEGT. CDR3: CASSGGQGKIYGYTF. The DNA of the CDR3 is TGTGCCAGCAGTGGAGGACAGGGCAAAATCTATGGCTACACCTTC.

V is TRBV29-1 and J is TRBJ2-5, with D uncertain. This CDR3 spans 11 amino acids. Trimming cost V 4 bases and J 4 bases, with 7 bases left between them. Germline V CDR1 and CDR2: SQVTM, ANQGSEA. The CDR3, as DNA: TGCAGCGTTGTACCCGGAGAGACCCAGTACTTC. It is translated as CSVVPGETQYF.

The rearrangement uses TRBV6-1 and TRBJ2-2, with 7 bases aligning to TRBD1. The V segment lost 7 bases and the J segment 5 bases; nucleotides outside the gene matches: 16. The germline V gene has CDR1 MNHNS and CDR2 SASEGT. The CDR3 has 17 residues. The CDR3, as DNA: TGTGCCAGCAAGGAGATCTACCCGGGACAGCAAACCGGGGAGCTGTTTTTT. This sequence encodes CASKEIYPGQQTGELFF.

This clonotype was detected a few times. The chain recombines TRBV21-1 with TRBJ1-3; TRBD1, the table's D call, was not compared with the DNA. TRBV21-1 is recorded as a pseudogene. This CDR3 is 17 amino acids long. The CDR3 sequence: CASSNSGTGVSGNTIYF. The CDR3 DNA reads TGTGCCAGCAGCAACTCCGGGACAGGGGTTTCGGGAAACACCATATATTTT.

The chain couples TRBV6-5 to TRBJ1-3; D uncertain. Germline CDR1 MNHEY, CDR2 SVGAGI. This CDR3 has 15 amino acids. V lost 2 bases and J 4 bases, leaving 12 bases between the germline ends. The CDR3, as DNA: TGTGCCAGCAGTTACCGTGGAGGGATCGGAAACACCATATATTTT. It specifies CASSYRGGIGNTIYF.

Only one count was recorded for this clonotype. The genes are TRBV10-3 and TRBJ1-2; 8 bases agree with TRBD1. In germline, CDR1 is ENHRY, CDR2 SYGVKD. The V segment lost 6 bases and the J segment 1 base; nucleotides outside the gene matches: 4. This CDR3 has 14 residues. CDR3 sequence (DNA): TGTGCCATCAGATCAGGGGGCGGTAACTATGGCTACACCTTC. Its translation is CAIRSGGGNYGYTF.

This chain uses TRBV19 with TRBJ1-1, with 8 bases fitting TRBD1. The trim removed 5 bases at V and 1 base at J, leaving 3 bases unmatched. The CDR3 consists of 14 residues. Germline V gene data show CDR1 as LNHDA and CDR2 as SQIVND (reference sequence). The CDR3 is CASSPDRGNTEAFF. The CDR3 coding sequence is TGTGCCAGTAGTCCCGACAGGGGGAACACTGAAGCTTTCTTT.